This T cell receptor beta chain derives from a study of identical twins. Regarding the study as a whole: A cross-sectional statistical analysis, not follow-up of the same donors, supported the conclusions. The more abundant beta clonotypes in cord blood had fewer insertions, and memory repertoires did not show this. Where beta out-of-frame sequences were concerned, excess twin sharing was weaker.

Notes on this clonotype: Its antigen is undetermined.

V was shortened by 5 bases and J by 11 bases, with 13 bases between the two germline ends. Germline V gene sequence: CDR1 LGHNT, CDR2 FRNRAP. The CDR3 extends over 12 amino acids. A universal primer site was incorporated via template switching, and the cDNA contained unique molecular identifiers. TCRdb re-called the 5' RACE reads through MiXCR, storing one row per CDR3 protein. Of about 530,000 distinct CDR3 sequences listed, about 20% are singletons. These data were likewise used in another study, on yellow fever vaccine responses in identical twins.

Sequenced: CD4+ T cells sorted from blood. The origin of this receptor is a woman under 30 in good health. This sequence joins TRBV12-5 and TRBJ2-4; D ambiguous. DNA for the CDR3: TGTGCTAGTGGTAACCTGGACGGATTTCAGTACTTC. Translated: CASGNLDGFQYF.